These T cell receptor beta chains were read from a single sample in a study of blood T cells in healthy people across ages. TCRdb called the 5' RACE reads again in MiXCR, with one record for every CDR3 protein. The sample has roughly 800,000 distinct CDR3 sequences, roughly 60% seen once; the top ten hold approximately 20%. The sample was blood. The receptors come from a man in his thirties or forties in good health. Each CDR3 is given with its conserved first and last residue. D genes are given only for firm matches. Expanded clones are given a class, and other clones once, few, many or no size at all.

>-|TRBJ2-7|few|TRBV10-3
TGTGCCATCAGTGAGGGAAGACAGCTACCATCCTACGAGCAGTACTTC
CAISEGRQLPSYEQYF
>-|TRBJ2-5|-|TRBV28
TGTGCCAGCAGTTTACAAGTCCGGCCCCAAGAGACCCAGTACTTC
CASSLQVRPQETQYF
>-|TRBJ2-1|-|TRBV7-6
TGTGCCAGCAGCCCCCTAGGCCCGCGGGTTGATGAGCAGTTCTTC
CASSPLGPRVDEQFF
>TRBD2|TRBJ2-3|-|TRBV7-2
TGTGCCAGCAGCCCGGGGGGGCTGATCGTAGATACGCAGTATTTT
CASSPGGLIVDTQYF
>-|TRBJ1-2|-|TRBV21-1
TGTGCCAGCAGCACCCCGGGACAGCCTCCGCGGAACTATGGCTACACCTTC
CASSTPGQPPRNYGYTF
>TRBD2|TRBJ2-1|-|TRBV27
TGTGCCGGCAGTACGTACACTAGCGGGGGGCGTAATGAGCAGTTCTTC
CAGSTYTSGGRNEQFF
>TRBD2|TRBJ2-1|-|TRBV7-2
TGTGCCAGCAGCTTAATCAGCGGGACGTACAATGAGCAGTTCTTC
CASSLISGTYNEQFF
>-|TRBJ1-6|-|TRBV15
TGTGCCACCGCGCAAACCGGATTATATAATTCACCCCTCCACTTT
CATAQTGLYNSPLHF
>-|TRBJ1-1|-|TRBV12-5
TGTGCTAGTGGGCCCGACACACTCTCTGAAGCTTTCTTT
CASGPDTLSEAFF
>-|TRBJ1-1|-|TRBV20-1
TGCAGTGCAATGACAGGCCCGAACACTGAAGCTTTCTTT
CSAMTGPNTEAFF
>-|TRBJ2-1|-|TRBV15
TGTGCCACCAGCAGAGATGCGGGGAGGGGGCTCAATGAGCAGTTCTTC
CATSRDAGRGLNEQFF
>-|TRBJ1-2|-|TRBV20-1
TGCAGTGCTAGAGAAGGGGCAGGGGACTATGGCTACACCTTC
CSAREGAGDYGYTF
>TRBD2|TRBJ2-1|few|TRBV4-2
TGTGCCAGCAGCCAAGATCCGTCGGCGGGGGGGCTTCTCAATGAGCAGTTCTTC
CASSQDPSAGGLLNEQFF
>-|TRBJ1-2|few|TRBV7-9
TGTGCCAGCAGCCACGTTAACGGGCGCCCTGGCTACACCTTC
CASSHVNGRPGYTF
>-|TRBJ1-1|once|TRBV6-2/TRBV6-3
TGTGCCAGCAGTTGGGGGGGCTGGACACGGCCTCGAGCTTTCTTT
CASSWGGWTRPRAFF
>-|TRBJ2-5|-|TRBV3-1
TGTGCCAGCAGAAGCAGGGTGGAGACCCAGTACTTC
CASRSRVETQYF
>TRBD1|TRBJ1-1|-|TRBV20-1
TGCAGTGCTAGCGCCTGGGACAGGTTGGGGACTGAAGCTTTCTTT
CSASAWDRLGTEAFF